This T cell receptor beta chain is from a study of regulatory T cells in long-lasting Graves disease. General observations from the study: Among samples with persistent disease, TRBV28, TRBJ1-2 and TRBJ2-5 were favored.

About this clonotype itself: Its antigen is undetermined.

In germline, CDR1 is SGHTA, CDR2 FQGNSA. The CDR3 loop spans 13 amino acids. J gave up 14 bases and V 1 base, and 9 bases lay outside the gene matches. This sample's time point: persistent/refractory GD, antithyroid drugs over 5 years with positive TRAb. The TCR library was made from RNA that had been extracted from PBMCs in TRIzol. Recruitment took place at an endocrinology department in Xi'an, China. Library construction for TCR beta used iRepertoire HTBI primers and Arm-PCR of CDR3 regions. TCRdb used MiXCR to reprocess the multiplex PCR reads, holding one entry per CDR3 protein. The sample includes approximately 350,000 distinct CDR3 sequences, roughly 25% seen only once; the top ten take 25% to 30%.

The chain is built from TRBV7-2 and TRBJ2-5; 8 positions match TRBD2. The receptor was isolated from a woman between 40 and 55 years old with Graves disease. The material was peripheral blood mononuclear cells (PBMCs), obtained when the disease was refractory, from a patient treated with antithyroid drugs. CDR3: CASSLGPSGRGYF. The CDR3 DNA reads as TGTGCCAGCAGCTTAGGGCCTAGCGGGCGGGGTTACTTC.